A single sample gave rise to the 15 T cell receptor beta chains below, sequenced in a study of CDR3 diversity in severe acne. TCRdb re-called the PCR reads with MiXCR, one entry per CDR3 protein. Altogether tens of thousands of distinct CDR3 sequences are present, under 55% being singletons, with the ten largest covering more than 9%. The source material was blood. The receptors stem from a male donor with severe acne vulgaris.

V gene TRBV29-1 combines with J gene TRBJ2-6; D call uncertain. The germline V gene has CDR1 SQVTM and CDR2 ANQGSEA. The length of the CDR3 is 17 residues. The V end lost 0 bases, the J end lost 3 bases, and 15 bases lay between the germline ends. This CDR3 reads CSVEEVYGDFGANVLTF. The CDR3 DNA follows: TGCAGCGTTGAAGAGGTTTATGGGGATTTTGGGGCCAACGTCCTGACTTTC.

V gene TRBV5-4 combines with J gene TRBJ2-5; 10 nucleotides match TRBD2. This CDR3 is 17 amino acids long. Germline V gene data show CDR1 as SGHNT and CDR2 as YYREEE (reference sequence). Unmatched junction bases numbered 10, after V lost 4 bases and J lost 1 base. Written as DNA, the CDR3 is TGTGCCAGCAGCGGCGAGACTAGCGGGCCCTTCCAAGAGACCCAGTACTTC. This codes for CASSGETSGPFQETQYF.

The rearrangement joins TRBV6-8 to TRBJ2-3; the match to TRBD2 covers 7 bases. The germline gives CDR1 MNHGY, CDR2 SAAAGT. With 10 bases clipped from V and 0 bases from J, the junction kept 7 bases outside the gene matches. The CDR3 is made up of 14 amino acids. This chain's CDR3 is CATEGGESTDTQYF. CDR3 coding DNA: TGTGCCACGGAGGGAGGGGAGAGCACAGATACGCAGTATTTT.

The gene calls are TRBV6-2 or TRBV6-3 and TRBJ2-1; 7 bases match TRBD2. Germline V CDR1 and CDR2: MNHEY, SVGEGT. The trim removed 4 bases at V and 4 bases at J, leaving 4 bases unmatched. This CDR3 is built from 14 residues. The CDR3, as DNA: TGTGCCAGCAGTTCCCTAGCGGTATACAATGAGCAGTTCTTC. Amino acid sequence: CASSSLAVYNEQFF.

This clonotype was observed a few times. This sequence joins TRBV10-3 and TRBJ2-7; D may be TRBD1 (5 bases). CDR1 is ENHRY and CDR2 is SYGVKD in the germline V gene. The V end lost 5 bases, the J end lost 3 bases, and 17 bases lay between the germline ends. CDR3 size: 15 residues. In nucleotides, the CDR3 is TGTGCCATCAGTAACTCAGGGTCTGTCTTCTACGAGCAGTACTTC. As protein: CAISNSGSVFYEQYF.

The genes are TRBV7-2 and TRBJ2-7; TRBD2 aligns across 11 bases. This CDR3 contains 14 residues. The V segment lost 7 bases and the J segment 9 bases; nucleotides outside the gene matches: 11. Germline CDR1 SGHTA, CDR2 FQGNSA. The CDR3 protein is CASTLLAGAAGQYF. CDR3 sequence (DNA): TGTGCCAGCACCCTACTAGCGGGAGCCGCGGGGCAGTACTTC.

The chain joins TRBV5-1 to TRBJ1-2; D unresolved. Germline lookup yields CDR1 SGHRS and CDR2 YFSETQ. The CDR3 is made up of 16 amino acids. The V end lost 1 base, the J end lost 6 bases, and 19 bases lay between the germline ends. This chain's CDR3 is CASSLKEGSRLDGYTF. The CDR3 DNA reads as TGCGCCAGCAGCTTGAAAGAGGGTTCCAGGCTCGATGGCTACACCTTC.

This clonotype has a handful of counts. The chain joins TRBV7-6 to TRBJ1-1; D call uncertain. Germline V CDR1 and CDR2: SGHVS, FNYEAQ. The CDR3 is 15 residues long. V was pared by 5 bases and J by 4 bases, with 17 bases between. The CDR3 region has the DNA TGTGCCAGCAGCGTTGGACCCGGCTGGGGCACTGAAGCTTTCTTT. It yields the protein CASSVGPGWGTEAFF.

The chain has TRBV11-2 and TRBJ2-3, with D possibly matching TRBD2 (6 bases). CDR1 and CDR2 from the germline V gene are SGHAT and FQNNGV. This CDR3 has 16 amino acids. Between the trimmed V and J ends, which lost 4 bases and 3 bases, there was a span of 17 bases. For the CDR3, the DNA is TGTGCCAGCAGCTCATTACCGGGAGCTAGGACAGATACGCAGTATTTT. Translation gives CASSSLPGARTDTQYF.

Comments on this clonotype: A single base separates this from a much larger clone, so it may be a read error. The genes are TRBV7-9 and TRBJ1-1; no firm D call. Germline-derived CDR1 and CDR2 are SEHNR and FQNEAQ (reference sequence). Trimming took off 11 bases at V and 1 base at J, with 8 bases between the two ends. This CDR3 spans 11 amino acids. The CDR3 DNA is TGTGCCGGACTGAGGAACACTGAAGCTTTCTTT. Protein: CAGLRNTEAFF.

The chain couples TRBV7-9 to TRBJ1-5; D uncertain. CDR1 and CDR2 from the germline V gene are SEHNR and FQNEAQ (reference sequence). This CDR3 is built from 12 residues. Trimming took off 8 bases at V and 4 bases at J, with 9 bases between the two ends. The CDR3 reads CASQDRNQPQHF. The CDR3 coding sequence is TGTGCCAGCCAAGATCGGAATCAGCCCCAGCATTTT.

The V call is TRBV5-1, the J call TRBJ2-5; possibly TRBD1 for D (6 bases). Trimming stripped 4 bases from V and 3 bases from J, with 16 bases between. The CDR3 is 15 residues long. Germline assignment: CDR1 SGHRS and CDR2 YFSETQ. The CDR3 is CASSEDRTAKETQYF. In DNA, the CDR3 is TGCGCCAGCAGCGAGGACCGGACAGCAAAAGAGACCCAGTACTTC.

This clonotype was counted at least ten times. The chain uses TRBV6-2 or TRBV6-3 and TRBJ2-1, with 9 bases identical to TRBD2. V trimming: 6 bases; J trimming: 2 bases; junction bases outside the gene matches: 5. Per the germline V gene, CDR1 is MNHEY and CDR2 is SVGEGT. There are 15 residues in the CDR3. The CDR3: CASRGLADPYNEQFF. CDR3 in DNA: TGTGCCAGCAGGGGACTAGCCGACCCCTACAATGAGCAGTTCTTC.

As to this clonotype: As the CDR3 is not closed by the conserved phenylalanine or tryptophan, this likely results from a read error. The chain carries TRBV7-3 and TRBJ1-3; no clear D. The CDR3 spans 17 residues. Germline CDR1 is SGHTA and CDR2 is FQGTGA. V was clipped by 2 bases and J by 1 base, with 15 bases between them. The DNA for the CDR3 is TGTGCCAGCAGCTTAGATTACGGCAGAGGGTCTGGAAACACCATATATCTT. Its translation is CASSLDYGRGSGNTIYL.

V usage is TRBV4-2 and J usage is TRBJ2-1; 11 bases fit TRBD2. The CDR3 consists of 16 residues. Trimming removed 4 bases from V and 15 bases from J; junction bases left unmatched: 17. The V gene's germline CDR1 is LGHNA and CDR2 YNFKEQ. CDR3 amino acids: CASSPPTSGSLGGRFF. DNA for the CDR3: TGTGCCAGCAGCCCCCCAACTAGCGGGAGTCTTGGAGGGCGGTTCTTC.